Listed below are T cell receptor beta chains from one sample, sequenced in a study of cytomegalovirus exposure and HLA in healthy donors. The assay was immunoSEQ multiplex PCR, and TCRdb's table has in-frame clones only and misses some. The sample holds 130,000 to 150,000 clones, over 70% seen once. The sequencing sample was made of PBMCs. Receptors were obtained from a man in his forties or fifties in good health and CMV-seronegative. CDR3s include the opening cysteine and the closing phenylalanine or tryptophan. A D gene is named only where the DNA matches it firmly. Rows give clone size only sometimes, using once, few, many, or a class for an expanded clone.

J gene | D gene | clone size | V gene | CDR3 protein | CDR3 DNA
TRBJ1-5 | TRBD1 | NA | TRBV6-1 | CASSAGQGLYQPQHF | TGTGCCAGCAGTGCGGGACAGGGATTATATCAGCCCCAGCATTTT
TRBJ1-1 | NA | few | TRBV27 | CASSSDGWSEAFF | TGTGCCAGCAGTTCCGACGGATGGAGTGAAGCTTTCTTT
TRBJ2-7 | NA | NA | TRBV10-1 | CASSDTAGASKLYEQYF | TGCGCCAGTTCCGACACGGCGGGGGCCTCCAAACTCTACGAGCAGTACTTC
TRBJ2-1 | TRBD2 | NA | TRBV5-1 | CASSFSGGTYNEQFF | TGCGCCAGCAGCTTTAGCGGGGGTACCTACAATGAGCAGTTCTTC
TRBJ1-1 | NA | NA | TRBV29-1 | CSAGQGSSRTEAFF | TGCAGCGCTGGCCAGGGGTCGTCTCGAACTGAAGCTTTCTTT
TRBJ2-5 | TRBD1 | NA | TRBV19 | CASSIWTGGETQYF | TGTGCCAGTAGTATCTGGACAGGCGGGGAGACCCAGTACTTC
TRBJ1-1 | TRBD1 | NA | TRBV7-8 | CASSSDRDTEAFF | TGTGCCAGCAGCTCGGACAGGGACACTGAAGCTTTCTTT
TRBJ1-6 | TRBD1 | once | TRBV9 | CASTKTTGSNSPLHF | TGTGCCAGCACCAAAACGACAGGGTCTAATTCACCCCTCCACTTT
TRBJ2-1 | TRBD2 | NA | TRBV18 | CASSPPLAGGPVNEQFF | TGTGCCAGCTCACCACCCTTAGCGGGGGGGCCGGTAAATGAGCAGTTCTTC
TRBJ2-7 | TRBD2 | NA | TRBV29-1 | CSVEDPGLAGEQYF | TGCAGCGTTGAAGATCCGGGACTAGCAGGCGAGCAGTACTTC
TRBJ2-7 | TRBD2 | NA | TRBV7-9 | CASSDPGGGEIEQYF | TGTGCCAGCAGCGACCCGGGGGGGGGCGAGATCGAGCAGTACTTC
TRBJ1-2 | TRBD1 | NA | TRBV19 | CASSLNPGQGLDGYTF | TGTGCCAGTAGCCTTAATCCGGGACAGGGTCTCGATGGCTACACCTTC
TRBJ2-7 | NA | NA | TRBV10-1 | CASSEAGPYEQYF | TGCGCCAGCAGTGAGGCAGGGCCCTACGAGCAGTACTTC
TRBJ1-1 | TRBD1 | once | TRBV11-2 | CASSLDYLDRAAFF | TGTGCCAGCAGCTTAGATTATTTGGACAGGGCCGCTTTCTTT
TRBJ2-3 | TRBD1 | NA | TRBV15 | CATSLRQGSTDTQYF | TGTGCCACCAGCTTGAGACAGGGTAGTACAGATACGCAGTATTTT
TRBJ2-5 | NA | once | TRBV5-1 | CASSLDLETQYF | TGCGCCAGCAGCTTGGATCTCGAGACCCAGTACTTC
TRBJ2-1 | NA | few | TRBV28 | CASSLKWGPGDEQFF | TGTGCCAGCAGTTTAAAGTGGGGGCCGGGCGATGAGCAGTTCTTC
TRBJ1-2 | NA | NA | TRBV11-3 | CASSLSSGGGYTF | TGTGCCAGCAGCTTATCCAGCGGAGGGGGCTACACCTTC
TRBJ1-6 | TRBD1 | NA | TRBV5-8 | CASSFPTGGLGNSPLHF | TGTGCCAGCAGCTTTCCGACAGGGGGACTCGGGAATTCACCCCTCCACTTT
TRBJ1-3 | NA | NA | TRBV5-1 | CASSLDLMGNSGNTIYF | TGCGCCAGCAGCTTGGACCTTATGGGCAACTCTGGAAACACCATATATTTT
TRBJ1-5 | NA | NA | TRBV28 | CASSLLSNQPQHF | TGTGCCAGCAGTTTACTTAGCAATCAGCCCCAGCATTTT
TRBJ2-7 | NA | once | TRBV4-1 | CASSQAGQSSYEQYF | TGCGCCAGCAGCCAGGCAGGACAGAGCTCCTACGAGCAGTACTTC
TRBJ1-1 | TRBD1 | NA | TRBV30 | CAWAGQGVTEAFF | TGTGCCTGGGCGGGACAGGGAGTCACTGAAGCTTTCTTT
TRBJ1-1 | NA | NA | TRBV6-5 | CASSRTGLTEAFF | TGTGCCAGCAGCCGGACGGGGTTAACTGAAGCTTTCTTT
TRBJ2-5 | NA | NA | TRBV5-8 | CASSLEGHLQETQYF | TGTGCCAGCAGCTTGGAGGGACACTTGCAAGAGACCCAGTACTTC
TRBJ2-7 | NA | NA | TRBV6-4 | CASSEQGTSYEQYF | TGTGCCAGCAGTGAGCAGGGGACAAGCTACGAGCAGTACTTC
TRBJ2-1 | NA | NA | TRBV6-1 | CASSDQGGRGWNEQFF | TGTGCCAGCAGTGACCAGGGGGGCAGGGGGTGGAATGAGCAGTTCTTC
TRBJ2-3 | TRBD2 | NA | TRBV7-2 | CASSTRTSGGLADTQYF | TGTGCCAGCAGCACCAGGACTAGCGGGGGTCTGGCAGATACGCAGTATTTT
TRBJ2-3 | TRBD2 | NA | TRBV29-1 | CSVVASGGSTDTQYF | TGCAGCGTTGTGGCTAGCGGGGGGAGCACAGATACGCAGTATTTT
TRBJ2-1 | TRBD2 | NA | TRBV7-9 | CASSVGGGPYNEQFF | TGTGCCAGCAGCGTGGGGGGGGGTCCTTACAATGAGCAGTTCTTC
TRBJ1-3 | NA | NA | TRBV7-9 | CSSSFGGTAISGNTIYF | TGTTCCAGCAGCTTCGGGGGAACAGCAATCTCTGGAAACACCATATATTTT
TRBJ1-1 | NA | NA | TRBV9 | CASSVSTMMNTEAFF | TGTGCCAGCAGCGTATCCACAATGATGAACACTGAAGCTTTCTTT
TRBJ2-7 | NA | once | TRBV7-6 | CASSLGELGEQYF | TGTGCCAGCAGCTTAGGGGAGTTGGGCGAGCAGTACTTC
TRBJ2-7 | TRBD1 | NA | TRBV28 | CASRAGTGRFEQYF | TGTGCCAGCAGGGCCGGGACAGGGCGTTTCGAGCAGTACTTC
TRBJ2-5 | TRBD2 | NA | TRBV2 | CASRGGWQETQYF | TGTGCCAGCAGGGGGGGGTGGCAAGAGACCCAGTACTTC
TRBJ2-7 | NA | NA | TRBV25-1 | CASLGGAFYEQYF | TGTGCCAGCTTAGGAGGTGCCTTTTACGAGCAGTACTTC
TRBJ2-3 | TRBD2 | NA | TRBV5-8 | CASRTGTSIRADTQYF | TGTGCCAGCAGGACCGGGACTAGTATTCGGGCAGATACGCAGTATTTT
TRBJ2-7 | TRBD1 | NA | TRBV19 | CASSFFIEDRGVYEQYF | TGTGCCAGTAGTTTCTTCATAGAGGACAGGGGCGTCTACGAGCAGTACTTC
TRBJ2-7 | NA | NA | TRBV11-2 | CASSANYEQYF | TGTGCCAGCAGCGCGAACTACGAGCAGTACTTC
TRBJ2-7 | NA | NA | TRBV5-1 | CASSLESGDYEQYF | TGCGCCAGCAGCTTGGAATCAGGGGACTACGAGCAGTACTTC
TRBJ2-1 | TRBD1 | NA | TRBV5-4 | CASSRQGGTYNEQFF | TGTGCCAGCAGCAGACAGGGTGGGACCTACAATGAGCAGTTCTTC
TRBJ2-2 | NA | NA | TRBV2 | CASRAGAVNTGELFF | TGTGCCAGCCGGGCGGGGGCGGTGAACACCGGGGAGCTGTTTTTT
TRBJ2-3 | NA | few | TRBV7-9 | CASRTTDTQYF | TGTGCTAGTCGGACAACAGATACGCAGTATTTT
TRBJ2-7 | TRBD1 | NA | TRBV28 | CASSPLDRAYEQYF | TGTGCCAGCAGCCCCCTGGACAGGGCATACGAGCAGTACTTC
TRBJ2-3 | TRBD1 | NA | TRBV19 | CASRTGRGTNTQYF | TGTGCCAGTAGGACAGGGAGAGGGACAAATACGCAGTATTTT
TRBJ2-5 | TRBD1 | NA | TRBV25-1 | CAIRTGPREETQYF | TGTGCCATCAGGACAGGTCCCCGGGAAGAGACCCAGTACTTC
TRBJ2-3 | TRBD2 | NA | TRBV11-2 | CASSPERLAADTQYF | TGTGCCAGCAGCCCCGAGAGGCTAGCGGCAGATACGCAGTATTTT
TRBJ2-5 | TRBD2 | NA | TRBV5-4 | CASSLRLAGGGETQYF | TGTGCCAGCAGCTTGAGACTAGCGGGGGGGGGAGAGACCCAGTACTTC
TRBJ2-1 | TRBD1 | NA | TRBV18 | CASSQTGTGNYGQFF | TGTGCCAGCTCACAGACCGGGACAGGGAACTATGGGCAGTTCTTC